A single TCR beta chain is shown here with its context. The source of the sample is a study of monozygotic twins with inflammatory bowel disease. Germline V lookup: CDR1 DFQATT, CDR2 SNEGSKA (reference sequence). This CDR3 comprises 13 residues. Each of TCRalpha and TCRbeta cDNA went through two nested PCRs, lasting approximately 16 and 10 cycles. TCRdb reprocessed the 5' RACE reads and keeps a single row for each CDR3 protein, giving no DNA. Reported are approximately 400,000 distinct CDR3 sequences; the ten largest clones contain about 2.3%. Sequences were obtained from blood. The clonotype was recovered from a human donor with ulcerative colitis or Crohn's disease, or a healthy co-twin of an affected twin (not recorded which). V gene TRBV20-1 combines with J gene TRBJ2-2; TCRdb's D gene call, TRBD1, goes unchecked for lack of DNA. The CDR3 loop reads CSAHRLNTGELFF.